Sequencing of this T cell receptor beta chain was carried out in a study of blood T cell repertoires in COVID-19. Study-wide context: Samples representing acute and convalescent COVID-19 were sourced from the United States, Italy and Spain. In each case, the material was cDNA or gDNA derived from T cells, B-cell-depleted T cells, or PBMCs.

Germline trimming cut 6 bases from V and 0 bases from J; bases unmatched to any gene: 7. The CDR3 covers 16 residues. The germline gives CDR1 MNHEY, CDR2 SMNVEV (reference sequence). As originally analysed: Cell counts per sample came from amplifying reference gene primers. The data were produced by immunoSEQ multiplex PCR, yet TCRdb's version contains in-frame clones alone and is incomplete. V and J calls and clone size follow that table, whereas D and trimming were derived from the DNA. Altogether more than 110,000 clones are present, roughly four fifths being singletons, with the ten largest covering around 9.5%.

The sequencing input was peripheral blood. This sequence joins TRBV27 and TRBJ2-1; 8 bases are a match to TRBD2. The TCR originated in a woman in her forties or fifties with active or convalescent COVID-19. The chain's CDR3 is CASRPPGTSSYNEQFF. CDR3 nucleotide sequence: TGTGCCAGCAGACCGCCCGGGACTAGCTCCTACAATGAGCAGTTCTTC.